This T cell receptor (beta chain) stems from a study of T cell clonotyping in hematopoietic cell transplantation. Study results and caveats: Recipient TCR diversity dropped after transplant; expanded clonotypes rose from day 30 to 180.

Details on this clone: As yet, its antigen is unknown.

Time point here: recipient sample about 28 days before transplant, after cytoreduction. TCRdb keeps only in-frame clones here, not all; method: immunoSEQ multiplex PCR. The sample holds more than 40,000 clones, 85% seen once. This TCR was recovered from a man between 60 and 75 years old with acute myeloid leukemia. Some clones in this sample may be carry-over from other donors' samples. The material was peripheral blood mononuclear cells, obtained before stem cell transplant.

CDR3 DNA sequence: TGTGCCAGCAGCGGTTACAGCAATCAGCCCCAGCATTTT. This codes for CASSGYSNQPQHF. The chain uses TRBV7-2 and TRBJ1-5; no reliable D call. Germline CDR1 SGHTA, CDR2 FQGNSA. The CDR3 spans 13 residues. The V end lost 5 bases, the J end lost 1 base, and 6 bases lay between the germline ends.